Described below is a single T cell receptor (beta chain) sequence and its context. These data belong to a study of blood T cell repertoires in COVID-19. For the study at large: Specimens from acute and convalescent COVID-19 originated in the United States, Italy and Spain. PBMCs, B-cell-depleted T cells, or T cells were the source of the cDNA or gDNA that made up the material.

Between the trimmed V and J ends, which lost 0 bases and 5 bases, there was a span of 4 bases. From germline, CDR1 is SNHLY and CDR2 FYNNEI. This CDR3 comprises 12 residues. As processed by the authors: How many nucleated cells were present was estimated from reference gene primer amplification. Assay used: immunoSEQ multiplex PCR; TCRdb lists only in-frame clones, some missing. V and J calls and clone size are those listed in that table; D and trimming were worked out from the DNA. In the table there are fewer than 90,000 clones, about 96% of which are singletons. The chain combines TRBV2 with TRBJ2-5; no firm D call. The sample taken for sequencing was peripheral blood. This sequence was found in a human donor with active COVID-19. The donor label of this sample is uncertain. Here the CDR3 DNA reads TGTGCCAGCAGTGAAGCCTCTGAGACCCAGTACTTC. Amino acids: CASSEASETQYF.